Listed here is a single TCR beta chain. Its antigen is currently not known. The sample holds no much larger clone one base away, and base qualities are not on file. This record comes from a study of blood T cells in healthy people across ages (dated by TCRdb to about 2015). About the study as a whole: In model experiments, roughly one uniquely barcoded TCR beta cDNA molecule per two T cells was captured by template switching. Age-related changes in TCR beta repertoire diversity were measured in the study by deep sequencing normalized with unique cDNA molecular identifiers. The donors were divided into four age groups: young (average 16 years), middle-aged (under 40), aged (about 60) and long-lived (82). To avoid experimental bias, donors of different ages were distributed randomly across sequencing lanes. Two additional independent replicas of 1 million unique cDNA reads from the same blood draw were analyzed for two donors (one aged 18 to 30 and one aged 80 or older). Overall results and qualifications from the work: Compared with the aged group, more naive CD4+ T cells, fewer expanded clones and increased TCR diversity were shown by the long-lived group, suggesting age selection. Estimates of total diversity from one million sequenced T cells were regarded as lower bounds and underestimates. Conclusive comparison of naive and antigen-experienced compartments was prevented by the profiling of bulk unsorted PBMCs. As age increased, observed TCR beta diversity per million T cells dropped in a roughly linear way, and a significant reduction was already evident by age 40. Because the CMV infection status of the donors was unknown, age-related changes in expanded clonotypes may potentially have been confounded. A strong correlation was found between observed TCR beta diversity and the percentage of naive T cells measured by flow cytometry.

CDR1 and CDR2 were assigned from the germline V gene (reference sequence) as DFQATT and SNEGSKA. The CDR3, cysteine through phenylalanine, is 12 amino acids long. This entry keeps only the CDR3 DNA: 36 bases, framed from base 1. The V and J ends are trimmed by 6 bases and 0 bases, leaving 9 bases between them. Libraries came from 5' RACE. This sample was sequenced with an Illumina HiSeq 2500. The second PCR ran for roughly 7 to 12 cycles and used a J-beta primer mix along with a sample-barcoded 5' primer. Each TCR beta cDNA molecule received a unique molecular identifier from a template-switch 5' adaptor carrying 12 random nucleotides. Each sample yielded at least 2.5 million CDR3-containing paired-end reads. The Mint cDNA synthesis kit, primed by a TRBC-specific oligonucleotide, was used to synthesize first-strand cDNA from all RNA. Following uracil-DNA glycosylase treatment, all cDNA underwent a first 18-cycle PCR with the universal primers M1SS and BC2_uni_R. The published analysis was carried out like this. For normalization, 1 million high-quality reads were randomly selected from each sample, with every read carrying a distinct molecular identifier. Instead of being binned into consensus sequences, reads that shared molecular identifiers were thrown out. CDR3 identification, clonotype clustering and error correction used MiTCR with a Q25 quality threshold and the strictest error-elimination algorithm. A nonparametric unseen species model using Euler transformation provided a lower-bound estimate of total TCR beta diversity. TCRdb reran the public reads through fastp at Q25 and MiXCR, keeping productive beta chains. One record per CDR3 amino acid sequence lists the most common genes and DNA. These V and J calls rely on TCRdb rather than the paper's analysis. Across this sample there are 700,000 or so distinct CDR3 sequences, with approximately 21% seen only once. Roughly 22% of the sample lies in the top ten.

Systemically healthy Caucasian individuals from Russia, some 38 in total and aged about 6 to 95 years, were included as donors. Each donor gave approximately 10 milliliters of peripheral blood, collected into EDTA-treated Vacutainer tubes. PBMCs were isolated by Ficoll-Paque density-gradient centrifugation, with at least 6.5 million obtained per sample. Trizol reagent was used to extract total RNA from the PBMCs, yielding at least 6 micrograms per sample. For every donor, an aliquot of PBMCs went through flow cytometry to measure the percentages of naive CD45RAhigh/CD27high T cells. The clonotype comes from a man between 65 and 79 years old in good health. Source material: blood. The receptor chain draws on TRBV20-1 and TRBJ2-7, with the D gene uncertain. The CDR3 sequence is CSAEFTSYEQYF. Here is the DNA: TGCAGTGCGGAGTTTACCTCCTACGAGCAGTACTTC.